This T cell receptor beta chain was documented in a study of shared clonotypes between healthy human individuals. The study's findings and limits: The sampled material consisted only of blood, and tissue repertoires are likely to differ. The donor pool, a small one, limited the genetic and exposure-history diversity represented.

There are 15 residues in the CDR3. The germline V gene has CDR1 SQVTM and CDR2 ANQGSEA. The J segment lost 2 bases and the V segment lost 1 base, leaving 3 bases of the junction unmatched. Only CD45RO-negative cells positively selected for CCR7 counted as naive CD8 cells, so terminally differentiated effector memory CD45RA+ cells were excluded. This clone was seen once. Its antigen remains unidentified. Profiled with immunoSEQ multiplex PCR; TCRdb holds only in-frame clones, not every one. Altogether roughly 2.1 million clones are present, about 93% being singletons, with the ten largest covering roughly 1.8%.

The chain links TRBV29-1 to TRBJ1-3, with 9 positions matching TRBD1. The source material was naive CD8+ T cells from PBMCs. This clonotype was obtained from a man between 18 and 35 years old in good health. Some clones in this sample may be carry-over from other donors' samples. CDR3 residues: CSVEVQGAPGNTIYF. DNA of the CDR3: TGCAGCGTTGAAGTACAGGGGGCCCCTGGAAACACCATATATTTT.